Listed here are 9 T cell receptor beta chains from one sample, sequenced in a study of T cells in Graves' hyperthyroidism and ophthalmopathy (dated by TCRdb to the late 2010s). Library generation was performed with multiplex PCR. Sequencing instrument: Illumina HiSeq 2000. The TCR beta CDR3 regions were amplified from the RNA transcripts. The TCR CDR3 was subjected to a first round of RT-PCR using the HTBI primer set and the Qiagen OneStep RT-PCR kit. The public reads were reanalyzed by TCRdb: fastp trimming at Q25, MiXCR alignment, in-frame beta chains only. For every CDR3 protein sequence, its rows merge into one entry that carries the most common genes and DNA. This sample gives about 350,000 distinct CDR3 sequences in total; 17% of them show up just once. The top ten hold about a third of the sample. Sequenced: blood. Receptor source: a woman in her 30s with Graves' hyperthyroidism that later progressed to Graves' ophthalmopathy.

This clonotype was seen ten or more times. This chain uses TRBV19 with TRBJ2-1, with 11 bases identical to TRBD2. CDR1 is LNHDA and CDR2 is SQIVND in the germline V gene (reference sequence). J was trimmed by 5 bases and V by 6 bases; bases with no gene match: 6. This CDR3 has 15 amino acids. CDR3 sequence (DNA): TGTGCCAGTAGCGGACTAGCGGGCAAGGACAATGAGCAGTTCTTC. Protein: CASSGLAGKDNEQFF.

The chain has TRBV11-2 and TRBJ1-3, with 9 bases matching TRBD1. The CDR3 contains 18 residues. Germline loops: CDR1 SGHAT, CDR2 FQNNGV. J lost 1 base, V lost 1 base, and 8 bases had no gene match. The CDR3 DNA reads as TGTGCCAGCAGCTTAGCTCGGCTACAGGGGGCTTCTGGAAACACCATATATTTT. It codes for CASSLARLQGASGNTIYF.

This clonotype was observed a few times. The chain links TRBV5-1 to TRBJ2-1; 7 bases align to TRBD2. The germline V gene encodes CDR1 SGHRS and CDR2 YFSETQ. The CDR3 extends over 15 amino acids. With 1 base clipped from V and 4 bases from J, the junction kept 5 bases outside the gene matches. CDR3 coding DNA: TGCGCCAGCAGCTTGCAGGCGGGGGTTTACAATGAGCAGTTCTTC. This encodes CASSLQAGVYNEQFF.

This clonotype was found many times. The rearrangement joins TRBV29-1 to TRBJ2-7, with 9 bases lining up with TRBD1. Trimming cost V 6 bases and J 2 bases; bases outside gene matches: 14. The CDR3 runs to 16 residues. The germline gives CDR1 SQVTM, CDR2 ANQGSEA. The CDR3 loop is CSVLASGTGSPYEQYF. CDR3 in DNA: TGCAGCGTCTTAGCATCCGGGACAGGGTCCCCCTACGAGCAGTACTTC.

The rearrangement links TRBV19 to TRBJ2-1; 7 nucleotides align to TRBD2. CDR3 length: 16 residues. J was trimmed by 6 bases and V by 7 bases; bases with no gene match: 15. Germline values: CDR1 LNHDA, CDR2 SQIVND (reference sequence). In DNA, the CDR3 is TGTGCCAGTAATCCTACACCGGGACTAATCCCCAATGAGCAGTTCTTC. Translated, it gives CASNPTPGLIPNEQFF.

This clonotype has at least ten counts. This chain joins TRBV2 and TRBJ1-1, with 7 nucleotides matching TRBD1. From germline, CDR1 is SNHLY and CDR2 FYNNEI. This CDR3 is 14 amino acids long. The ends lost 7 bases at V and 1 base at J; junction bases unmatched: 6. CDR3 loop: CASIKTGWNTEAFF. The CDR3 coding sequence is TGTGCCAGCATCAAGACAGGGTGGAACACTGAAGCTTTCTTT.

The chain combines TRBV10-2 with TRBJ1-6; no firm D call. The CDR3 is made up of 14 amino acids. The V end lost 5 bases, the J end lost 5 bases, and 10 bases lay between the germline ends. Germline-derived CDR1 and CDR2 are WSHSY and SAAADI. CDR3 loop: CASSPAVHNSPLHF. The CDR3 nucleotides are TGCGCCAGCAGTCCCGCAGTCCATAATTCACCCCTCCACTTT.

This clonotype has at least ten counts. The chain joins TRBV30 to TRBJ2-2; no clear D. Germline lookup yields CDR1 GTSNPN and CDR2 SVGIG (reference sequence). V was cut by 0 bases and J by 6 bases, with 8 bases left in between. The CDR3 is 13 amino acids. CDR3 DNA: TGTGCCTGGAGTGTAATGCGTTCCGGGGAGCTGTTTTTT. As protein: CAWSVMRSGELFF.

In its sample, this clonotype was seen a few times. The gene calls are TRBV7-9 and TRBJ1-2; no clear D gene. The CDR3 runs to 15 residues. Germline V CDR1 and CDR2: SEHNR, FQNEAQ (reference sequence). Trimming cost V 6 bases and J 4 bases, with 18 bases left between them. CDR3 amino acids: CASRLRATTGYGYTF. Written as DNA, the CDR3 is TGTGCCAGCAGGCTTCGGGCTACTACGGGCTATGGCTACACCTTC. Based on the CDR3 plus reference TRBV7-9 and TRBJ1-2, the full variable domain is DTGVSQNPRHKITKRGQNVTFRCDPISEHNRLYWYRQTLGQGPEFLTYFQNEAQLEKSRLLSDRFSAERPKGSFSTLEIQRTEQGDSAMYLCASRLRATTGYGYTFGSGTRLTVV.